A selection of T cell receptor beta chains follows, all from one sample in a study of T cell responses to AZD1222 COVID-19 vaccine. Generated by immunoSEQ multiplex PCR, the TCRdb table keeps only in-frame clones and is missing some. The sample records approximately 150,000 clones, roughly 90% being singletons. The specimen comprised peripheral blood, sampled on day 0 of AZD1222 vaccination. The source of these receptors is an adult in good health. CDR3s include the opening cysteine and the closing phenylalanine or tryptophan. The D gene is left open where the match is weak. Clone size, where shown, is once, few, many, or a class for clones that have expanded.

TRBJ2-7 TRBD1 TRBV6-4 . TGTGCCAGCAGGCTAACAGGGGGCGGTACGGACGAGCAGTACTTC CASRLTGGGTDEQYF
TRBJ1-5 TRBD1 TRBV24-1 . TGTGCCACCAGCCGGGACAGGAATCAGCCCCAGCATTTT CATSRDRNQPQHF
TRBJ2-1 TRBD2 TRBV7-9 . TGTGCCAGCAGACCTAGCGGGAGTAACAATGAGCAGTTCTTC CASRPSGSNNEQFF
TRBJ1-5 TRBD1 TRBV20-1 . TGCAGTGCTAGTTACCGGGACAGGCTCAATCAGCCCCAGCATTTT CSASYRDRLNQPQHF
TRBJ2-2 TRBD2 TRBV30 . TGTGCCTGGACCTCAAGCAGGGTATACGGGGGGACCGGGGAGCTGTTTTTT CAWTSSRVYGGTGELFF
TRBJ2-7 . TRBV19 . TGTGCCAGTAGTATACCTGGGGGCTACCCCTACGAGCAGTACTTC CASSIPGGYPYEQYF
TRBJ1-4 TRBD1 TRBV6-5 . TGTGCCAGCCGGCACAGGGGACATGAAAAACTGTTTTTT CASRHRGHEKLFF
TRBJ2-3 . TRBV7-2 . TGTGCCAGCAGCTTAGGGGCCCTGGATGGCACAGATACGCAGTATTTT CASSLGALDGTDTQYF
TRBJ2-7 TRBD2 TRBV6-5 . TGTGCCAGCAGGCAGCGGGAGAGCTACGAGCAGTACTTC CASRQRESYEQYF
TRBJ2-7 . TRBV19 . TGTGCCAGTAGTATGGCCACTAACTACGAGCAGTACTTC CASSMATNYEQYF
TRBJ2-1 . TRBV27 . TGTGCCAGCAGTTTAAAACCCAGCTCCTACAATGAGCAGTTCTTC CASSLKPSSYNEQFF
TRBJ1-4 TRBD1 TRBV7-9 . TGTGCCAGCAGCTCGGGACAGATTAATGAAAAACTGTTTTTT CASSSGQINEKLFF
TRBJ2-7 . TRBV20-1 . TGCAGTGCTAGGGAAGGCGAGCAGTACTTC CSAREGEQYF
TRBJ1-1 . TRBV9 . TGTGCCAGCAGCGTATCAGAGGGGCGTTATGCTGAAGCTTTCTTT CASSVSEGRYAEAFF
TRBJ2-7 TRBD1 TRBV6-5 . TGTGCCAGCAGTATCGACAGGGTTGGGAACTACGAGCAGTACTTC CASSIDRVGNYEQYF
TRBJ2-3 . TRBV15 . TGTGCCACCAGCAGACCTCAGGGCCTACAGCGGAGGAATACGCAGTATTTT CATSRPQGLQRRNTQYF
TRBJ2-7 TRBD2 TRBV6-1 . TGTGCCAGCAGTGAAATAAGACGTGGGGGGGCCTACGAGCAGTACTTC CASSEIRRGGAYEQYF
TRBJ1-5 . TRBV19 . TGTGCCAGTAGTATAGGAAGCGATCAGCCCCAGCATTTT CASSIGSDQPQHF
TRBJ1-4 . TRBV5-4 . TGTGCCAGCAGCTTCAGGGACTCGACTAATGAAAAACTGTTTTTT CASSFRDSTNEKLFF
TRBJ2-2 . TRBV2 few TGTGCCAGGAGAGGTTCGACGGTCAACACCGGGGAGCTGTTTTTT CARRGSTVNTGELFF
TRBJ1-5 TRBD1 TRBV19 . TGTGCCAGTAGTGGACAGGGACGTCAGCCCCAGCATTTT CASSGQGRQPQHF
TRBJ2-7 . TRBV6-5 once TGTGCCAGCGCTGGGACGGGGCCCTACGAGCAGTACTTC CASAGTGPYEQYF